This is a list of T cell receptor beta chains from one sample in a study of blood T cell repertoires in COVID-19. Assay: immunoSEQ multiplex PCR; the TCRdb copy retains only in-frame clones and omits some. The sample lists 88,000 or so clones, roughly 80% occurring once. Sequencing was done on a sample of peripheral blood. These receptors all come from a human donor in a cohort sampled during active COVID-19. Each CDR3 is given with its conserved first and last residue. Fields, in order: CDR3 DNA, CDR3 protein, clone size, D gene, V gene, J gene. The D gene is left open where the match is weak. Rows give clone size only sometimes, using once, few, many, or a class for an expanded clone.

DNA: TGTGCCAGCAGGGGACAGGGCTTCCCTAACTATGGCTACACCTTC; CDR3: CASRGQGFPNYGYTF; size: few; D: TRBD1; V: TRBV6-5; J: TRBJ1-2
DNA: TGTGCCAGCAGCCAAGATGGGTCAGGGGGCATATACATCTCTGGCTACACCTTC; CDR3: CASSQDGSGGIYISGYTF; size: -; D: TRBD1; V: TRBV14; J: TRBJ1-2
DNA: TGTGCCAGCAGTTACTCAACAGGGGGCGGTTCACCCCTCCACTTT; CDR3: CASSYSTGGGSPLHF; size: -; D: TRBD1; V: TRBV6-6; J: TRBJ1-6
DNA: TGCAGCGTTGGTGAGGCGGGATACGAGCAGTACTTC; CDR3: CSVGEAGYEQYF; size: -; D: -; V: TRBV29-1; J: TRBJ2-7
DNA: TGTGCCAGTAGTGGTAGCTACGAGCAGTACTTC; CDR3: CASSGSYEQYF; size: few; D: -; V: TRBV19; J: TRBJ2-7
DNA: TGTGCCAGCAGTCCGCGCCGAGGGCCCCAGCATTTT; CDR3: CASSPRRGPQHF; size: -; D: -; V: TRBV6-2/TRBV6-3; J: TRBJ1-5
DNA: TGTGCCAGCGCCCCTGGGCGTACCACAGATACGCAGTATTTT; CDR3: CASAPGRTTDTQYF; size: -; D: -; V: TRBV3-1/TRBV3-2; J: TRBJ2-3
DNA: TGCAGCGTTGAAGTGGGAAGGGGGACTGAAGCTTTCTTT; CDR3: CSVEVGRGTEAFF; size: -; D: -; V: TRBV29-1; J: TRBJ1-1
DNA: TGTGCCAGCACCAAGACAATTAACACTGAAGCTTTCTTT; CDR3: CASTKTINTEAFF; size: -; D: -; V: TRBV25-1; J: TRBJ1-1
DNA: TGCGCCAGCAGCCTACAGGGGGCTGGGGCAACTAATGAAAAACTGTTTTTT; CDR3: CASSLQGAGATNEKLFF; size: -; D: TRBD1; V: TRBV5-1; J: TRBJ1-4
DNA: TGTGCCAGCAGGCCCGAGCCCCGGGACAGGCCTGTCAATGAGCAGTTCTTC; CDR3: CASRPEPRDRPVNEQFF; size: -; D: -; V: TRBV21-1; J: TRBJ2-1
DNA: TGTGCCAGCAGCGAGAAGATCATCGCGAATGAGCAGTTCTTC; CDR3: CASSEKIIANEQFF; size: -; D: -; V: TRBV9; J: TRBJ2-1
DNA: TGCGCCAGCAGCCAGAGCAGGGCGACTAGCTCCTACAATGAGCAGTTCTTC; CDR3: CASSQSRATSSYNEQFF; size: -; D: -; V: TRBV4-3; J: TRBJ2-1
DNA: TGTGCCAGCAGCCCCGCCAACAGGGGGCTTCGCACTGAAGCTTTCTTT; CDR3: CASSPANRGLRTEAFF; size: -; D: TRBD1; V: TRBV7-2; J: TRBJ1-1
DNA: TGTGCCAGCAGCTTAAACCGAGTCAATCAGCCCCAGCATTTT; CDR3: CASSLNRVNQPQHF; size: -; D: -; V: TRBV7-2; J: TRBJ1-5
DNA: TGCGCCAGCAGCCCAACTCGGACAGGAGGGGAGACCCAGTACTTC; CDR3: CASSPTRTGGETQYF; size: once; D: -; V: TRBV5-1; J: TRBJ2-5
DNA: TGTGCCAGCAGCCTCGCCCTCAGCTCCTACAATGAGCAGTTCTTC; CDR3: CASSLALSSYNEQFF; size: -; D: -; V: TRBV7-3; J: TRBJ2-1
DNA: TGTGCCAGCAGTCAATTTCCGACAGGGGGCTTGAAGACCCAGTACTTC; CDR3: CASSQFPTGGLKTQYF; size: -; D: TRBD1; V: TRBV27; J: TRBJ2-5
DNA: TGTGCCAGCAGGACTAGCGGGAGTGGCGAGCAGTACTTC; CDR3: CASRTSGSGEQYF; size: -; D: TRBD2; V: TRBV28; J: TRBJ2-7
DNA: TGCGCCAGCAGCCGGAGAGATACCGTTAGCGGGGAGCTGTTTTTT; CDR3: CASSRRDTVSGELFF; size: few; D: -; V: TRBV4-1; J: TRBJ2-2
DNA: TGTGCCAGCAGCTTGGTACTAGCGGGAGTGGAGACCCAGTACTTC; CDR3: CASSLVLAGVETQYF; size: -; D: TRBD2; V: TRBV5-8; J: TRBJ2-5
DNA: TGTGCCAGCAGCCCCCAGCGGGGCGGTAGCACTGAAGCTTTCTTT; CDR3: CASSPQRGGSTEAFF; size: -; D: -; V: TRBV7-8; J: TRBJ1-1
DNA: TGTGCCAGCAGTGAAGTCCTAGCGGGAGGTGGGCCACCCAGAGAGACCCAGTACTTC; CDR3: CASSEVLAGGGPPRETQYF; size: -; D: TRBD2; V: TRBV2; J: TRBJ2-5
DNA: TGTGCCAGTAGTATAGCAACTGAAGCTAACTATGGCTACACCTTC; CDR3: CASSIATEANYGYTF; size: -; D: -; V: TRBV19; J: TRBJ1-2
DNA: TGTGCCAGCTCCGAAGGGACAGGGAATGAAAAACTGTTTTTT; CDR3: CASSEGTGNEKLFF; size: few; D: TRBD1; V: TRBV25-1; J: TRBJ1-4
DNA: TGTGCCAGCAGTCTCAGGACTAGCGGGACCACCGGGGAGCTGTTTTTT; CDR3: CASSLRTSGTTGELFF; size: -; D: TRBD2; V: TRBV2; J: TRBJ2-2
DNA: TGTGCCAGCAGCTTGGTTCTCCCCGATACGCAGTATTTT; CDR3: CASSLVLPDTQYF; size: -; D: -; V: TRBV5-6; J: TRBJ2-3
DNA: TGTGCCAGCAGAATGGACAGGTCCGGTTCACCCCTCCACTTT; CDR3: CASRMDRSGSPLHF; size: -; D: TRBD1; V: TRBV27; J: TRBJ1-6
DNA: TGCGCCAGCAGCTTGGTCCGAGGACAGGAAGCCTACGAGCAGTACTTC; CDR3: CASSLVRGQEAYEQYF; size: -; D: TRBD1; V: TRBV5-1; J: TRBJ2-7
DNA: TGTGCCACCAGTAGCAGGGGGCGAGACAATCAGCCCCAGCATTTT; CDR3: CATSSRGRDNQPQHF; size: -; D: TRBD1; V: TRBV24-1; J: TRBJ1-5
DNA: TGTGCCAGCAGGGGGGGACAGGGGGCCTACGAGCAGTACTTC; CDR3: CASRGGQGAYEQYF; size: -; D: -; V: TRBV21-1; J: TRBJ2-7
DNA: TGCGCCAGCAGCCGGACTGGAATCCACGAGCAGTACTTC; CDR3: CASSRTGIHEQYF; size: -; D: -; V: TRBV4-3; J: TRBJ2-7
DNA: TGTGCCACCAGTGACCCTTGGGGGGGAACTGGGGCCAACGTCCTGACTTTC; CDR3: CATSDPWGGTGANVLTF; size: few; D: TRBD2; V: TRBV24-1; J: TRBJ2-6
DNA: TGTGCCAGCTGGGATACTGGGACAGGGGGCGCGATAGATACGCAGTATTTT; CDR3: CASWDTGTGGAIDTQYF; size: -; D: TRBD1; V: TRBV2; J: TRBJ2-3
DNA: TGTGCCAGCAGCCAAGATGTGGGGACTAGCGGGAGGGTGGGGACCCAGTACTTC; CDR3: CASSQDVGTSGRVGTQYF; size: -; D: TRBD2; V: TRBV4-2; J: TRBJ2-5
DNA: TGTGCCAGCAGTTTCCAAACTCGGGAGCCCGGAAACACCATATATTTT; CDR3: CASSFQTREPGNTIYF; size: -; D: -; V: TRBV5-5; J: TRBJ1-3
DNA: TGTGCCAGCAGCTTGGGGACTCACTACACCGGGGAGCTGTTTTTT; CDR3: CASSLGTHYTGELFF; size: -; D: -; V: TRBV5-4; J: TRBJ2-2
DNA: TGTGCCAGCAGCCCTCGGACAGGGGGCAATGAGCAGTTCTTC; CDR3: CASSPRTGGNEQFF; size: -; D: TRBD1; V: TRBV11-3; J: TRBJ2-1
DNA: TGTGCCAGCAGTACCTCCACTATGAGCACAGATACGCAGTATTTT; CDR3: CASSTSTMSTDTQYF; size: -; D: -; V: TRBV28; J: TRBJ2-3
DNA: TGTGCCAGTAGTATAGCTCCGGCGGGGGCAGCGGGCTACACCTTC; CDR3: CASSIAPAGAAGYTF; size: -; D: -; V: TRBV19; J: TRBJ1-2
DNA: TGTGCCATCAGTGATAGACTAGCGGGGAAGGGGGAGCTGGCCAAAAACATTCAGTACTTC; CDR3: CAISDRLAGKGELAKNIQYF; size: -; D: TRBD2; V: TRBV10-3; J: TRBJ2-4
DNA: TGCGCCAGCAGACTCACAGGGGTTCAAGAAGAGACCCAGTACTTC; CDR3: CASRLTGVQEETQYF; size: -; D: TRBD1; V: TRBV5-1; J: TRBJ2-5
DNA: TGTGCCAGTAGTATTCGGCGGGGGAACACCGGGGAGCTGTTTTTT; CDR3: CASSIRRGNTGELFF; size: -; D: -; V: TRBV19; J: TRBJ2-2
DNA: TGTGCCAGCACTCTATACAGGGCAGGGAACACTGAAGCTTTCTTT; CDR3: CASTLYRAGNTEAFF; size: -; D: -; V: TRBV25-1; J: TRBJ1-1
DNA: TGTGCCAGCAGTCCCTCGCGGGGGGGAACCCAGTACTTC; CDR3: CASSPSRGGTQYF; size: -; D: TRBD2; V: TRBV12-3/TRBV12-4; J: TRBJ2-5
DNA: TGTGCCAGCCGAGTGGACACCGGGGAGCTGTTTTTT; CDR3: CASRVDTGELFF; size: -; D: -; V: TRBV12-3/TRBV12-4; J: TRBJ2-2
DNA: TGTGCCAGCAGCGCAGGACAGGGGGCGTGGGAGCAGTACTTC; CDR3: CASSAGQGAWEQYF; size: -; D: TRBD1; V: TRBV5-7; J: TRBJ2-7
DNA: TGTGCCAGCAGTCCGACCCGGGGTTCTGGAAACACCATATATTTT; CDR3: CASSPTRGSGNTIYF; size: few; D: -; V: TRBV28; J: TRBJ1-3
DNA: TGTGCCAGTAGTATGGCTAGCGGGAGGGGCAATGAGCAGTTCTTC; CDR3: CASSMASGRGNEQFF; size: -; D: TRBD2; V: TRBV19; J: TRBJ2-1
DNA: TGTGCCAGCAGCCAAGACCGGACAGGGGGCGAGTACTATGGCTACACCTTC; CDR3: CASSQDRTGGEYYGYTF; size: -; D: TRBD1; V: TRBV14; J: TRBJ1-2
DNA: TGTGCCAGCAGCCAAGGGGGGCGGGTATACGAGCAGTACTTC; CDR3: CASSQGGRVYEQYF; size: -; D: -; V: TRBV3-1/TRBV3-2; J: TRBJ2-7
DNA: TGCGCCAGCAGCAAATCCGGGACAGGGGGAAGGACTGAAGCTTTCTTT; CDR3: CASSKSGTGGRTEAFF; size: -; D: TRBD1; V: TRBV5-1; J: TRBJ1-1
DNA: TGCGCCAGCAGCTTGGGGACAGGGGGCTACGAGCAGTACTTC; CDR3: CASSLGTGGYEQYF; size: -; D: TRBD1; V: TRBV5-1; J: TRBJ2-7
DNA: TGTGCCAGCAGCGTAGCTACCCTAGCGACCTACAATGAGCAGTTCTTC; CDR3: CASSVATLATYNEQFF; size: -; D: -; V: TRBV9; J: TRBJ2-1
DNA: TGTGCCAGCAGCGATCTTCTAGTGGGAGATACGCAGTATTTT; CDR3: CASSDLLVGDTQYF; size: -; D: -; V: TRBV3-1/TRBV3-2; J: TRBJ2-3
DNA: TGTGCCAGCAGCGGGACAAACAATCAGCCCCAGCATTTT; CDR3: CASSGTNNQPQHF; size: -; D: -; V: TRBV11-2; J: TRBJ1-5
DNA: TGTGCCAGCAGCCCCTCACAGGACAGACGTTATAGCAATCAGCCCCAGCATTTT; CDR3: CASSPSQDRRYSNQPQHF; size: -; D: -; V: TRBV4-2; J: TRBJ1-5
DNA: TGTGCCATCAGTCAAATGGGGACTAGCGGAATGCTCTTC; CDR3: CAISQMGTSGMLF; size: -; D: TRBD2; V: TRBV10-3; J: TRBJ2-1
DNA: TGTGCCAGCGCTGACAGGGCCGGCAATCAGCCCCAGCATTTT; CDR3: CASADRAGNQPQHF; size: -; D: TRBD1; V: TRBV6-5; J: TRBJ1-5
DNA: TGTGCCAGCATGAGGGAAAACGGGTATGGCTACACCTTC; CDR3: CASMRENGYGYTF; size: -; D: -; V: TRBV2; J: TRBJ1-2